This T cell receptor beta chain was recorded in a study of shared clonotypes between healthy human individuals. Study overall: Per-donor plates numbered three CD4 naive, three CD4 memory, two CD8 naive and one CD8 memory. Study-wide results and limits: Clonotype sharing among donors was thought likely to change with sequencing depth. Across subsets, estimated richness was generally greater for naive than for memory populations. Only blood samples were collected, and tissue repertoires likely differ.

Naivety among CD8 cells was defined by CD45RO negativity and positive CCR7 selection, thereby excluding terminally differentiated effector memory CD45RA+ cells. Clones were sequenced by immunoSEQ multiplex PCR, and TCRdb holds only the in-frame ones, with some missing. Among roughly 2.1 million clones listed, about 92% were seen once. Deletions cut 3 bases from V and 0 bases from J, with 8 bases between. Looked up from germline, CDR1 is MNHEY and CDR2 is SMNVEV (reference sequence). The CDR3 is 14 amino acids. This clone was seen only a few times. Its matching antigen is unknown. Other DNA variants within this sample encode the same CDR3.

The sequenced sample consisted of naive CD8+ T cells from PBMCs. V gene TRBV27 combines with J gene TRBJ1-1; no definite D call. This TCR came from a young man in good health. Some clones in this sample may be carry-over from other donors' samples. The CDR3 DNA sequence: TGTGCCAGCAGTTTGGGGTTGATGAACACTGAAGCTTTCTTT. It codes for CASSLGLMNTEAFF.